This T cell receptor beta chain emerged from a study of Graves' ophthalmopathy and Graves' hyperthyroidism. Amplifying from RNA transcripts, the study obtained TCR beta CDR3 regions. Second-round multiplex PCR came after first-round RT-PCR with HTBI primers. Each CDR3 protein is one row after TCRdb ran MiXCR on the multiplex PCR reads. Of 900,000 to 1,200,000 distinct CDR3 sequences in the sample, about 36% were seen once. Trimming cost V 0 bases and J 4 bases, with 10 bases left between them. This CDR3 comprises 15 residues. Germline CDR1 SGHNT, CDR2 YYREEE (reference sequence). Certain patients were not enrolled. These were patients with other autoimmune diseases, uncontrolled infections, pregnancy or lactation.

The sequenced material came from peripheral blood or thyroid tissue (not recorded which). The source of this sequence is an adult man with Graves' hyperthyroidism. This rearrangement joins TRBV5-4 to TRBJ2-2; D is uncertain. CDR3 protein: CASSLAPAFTGELFF. The CDR3 DNA reads as TGTGCCAGCAGCTTGGCTCCAGCGTTCACCGGGGAGCTGTTTTTT.